This record looks at one TCR beta chain sequence and its context. Sequencing was performed with immunoSEQ multiplex PCR; in TCRdb, only in-frame clones are kept and a portion is missing. This sample yields about 88,000 clones, of which 85% to 95% are seen a single time; 8% to 10% belongs to the top ten. This specimen comes from a study of PD-L1 blockade in urothelial cancer. At the level of the study: Patients commenced atezolizumab at some point between 2014 and 2015, and it was given at 1,200 mg intravenously every 3 weeks. Prior chemotherapy in patients spanned 0 to 3 regimens. The median T cell count in blood samples was 140,000 to 150,000.

Per germline, CDR1 SEHNR and CDR2 FQNEAQ (reference sequence). The CDR3 is 15 residues long. Trimming removed 5 bases from V and 2 bases from J, with 13 bases in between. This rearrangement joins TRBV7-9 to TRBJ2-4; D not resolved. The specimen comprised PBMCs, sampled around atezolizumab (anti-PD-L1) treatment. The source is a man aged 60-69 years with urothelial cancer. The CDR3 coding sequence is TGTGCCAGCAGCCCCGTGTCTAGGACCAAAAACATTCAGTACTTC. Residues: CASSPVSRTKNIQYF. The whole variable domain, remainder taken from reference TRBV7-9 and TRBJ2-4, is DTGVSQNPRHKITKRGQNVTFRCDPISEHNRLYWYRQTLGQGPEFLTYFQNEAQLEKSRLLSDRFSAERPKGSFSTLEIQRTEQGDSAMYLCASSPVSRTKNIQYFGAGTRLSVL.